The entry below describes one T cell receptor (beta chain). Original processing methods: Estimation of nucleated cell counts was performed using reference gene primer amplification. Using immunoSEQ multiplex PCR, the repertoire was profiled, and TCRdb retains in-frame clones only, with some absent. The DNA gave D and trimming, while V, J and clone size come from that table. Among 130,000 or so clones, approximately 87% were seen once, and the ten largest hold more than 2%. These data are taken from a study of blood T cell repertoires in COVID-19. At the level of the study: The United States, Italy and Spain were the sources of the acute and convalescent COVID-19 samples. From T cells, B-cell-depleted T cells, or PBMCs came the material, which was cDNA or gDNA.

The V end was cut by 3 bases, the J end by 1 base, with 9 bases between. The germline V gene has CDR1 MRHNA and CDR2 SNTAGT. This CDR3 is built from 14 residues. Sequenced sample: peripheral blood. This sequence originates from a man aged 65-85 years with active COVID-19. The V and J genes are TRBV6-4 and TRBJ1-1, with D possibly being TRBD1 (6 bases). The chain's CDR3 is CASSEGGGNTEAFF. The CDR3, as DNA: TGTGCCAGCAGTGAAGGGGGGGGGAACACTGAAGCTTTCTTT.